A single sample gave rise to the 23 T cell receptor beta chains below, sequenced in a study of CD8 T cells in Susac syndrome. Reverse transcription of roughly 0.45 to 1 ug RNA was performed with random hexamers. TCRdb used MiXCR to reprocess the immunoSEQ multiplex PCR reads, holding one entry per CDR3 protein. This sample yields some 100,000 distinct CDR3 sequences, of which 95% are seen a single time; 0.3% belongs to the top ten. Material for sequencing was CD8+ T cells from PBMCs. The receptors were sampled from a human donor with Susac syndrome.

The gene calls are TRBV3-1 and TRBJ2-3; D gene uncertain. Germline CDR1 reads LGHDT; CDR2 reads YNNKEL (reference sequence). The CDR3 totals 12 residues. The germline V and J ends were trimmed by 3 bases and 12 bases, with 13 bases remaining between them. CDR3 loop: CASSQSEQRQYF. The CDR3 region has the DNA TGTGCCAGCAGCCAGTCCGAACAACGTCAGTATTTT.

V usage is TRBV18 and J usage is TRBJ1-5; TRBD1 matches 9 bases. The trim removed 3 bases at V and 4 bases at J, leaving 7 bases unmatched. Germline V gene sequence: CDR1 KGHSH, CDR2 LQKENI. The CDR3 has 16 amino acids. This chain's CDR3 is CASSPYRGRGNQPQHF. CDR3 DNA: TGTGCCAGCTCACCCTACAGGGGGCGAGGGAATCAGCCCCAGCATTTT.

This chain joins TRBV29-1 and TRBJ1-1; maybe TRBD1 (5 bases). Germline CDR1 and CDR2: SQVTM and ANQGSEA. V was cut by 6 bases and J by 7 bases, with 12 bases left in between. The CDR3 is 11 residues long. This CDR3 reads CSVTGRREAFF. CDR3 DNA sequence: TGCAGCGTCACAGGACGGCGTGAAGCTTTCTTT. The complete variable domain, with remaining parts taken from reference TRBV29-1 and TRBJ1-1, reads SAVISQKPSRDICQRGTSLTIQCQVDSQVTMMFWYRQQPGQSLTLIATANQGSEATYESGFVIDKFPISRPNLTFSTLTVSNMSPEDSSIYLCSVTGRREAFFGQGTRLTVV.

The chain has TRBV20-1 and TRBJ1-6, with a weak D call TRBD1 (5 bases). Trimming removed 0 bases at V and 7 bases at J, with 13 bases between. The germline V gene has CDR1 DFQATT and CDR2 SNEGSKA (reference sequence). CDR3 size: 15 residues. CDR3 in DNA: TGCAGTGCTAGAGATCTTCGGCGGGACAATTCACCCCTCCACTTT. Protein sequence: CSARDLRRDNSPLHF.

This rearrangement joins TRBV20-1 to TRBJ2-5; D is perhaps TRBD1 (5 bases). Germline CDR1 and CDR2: DFQATT and SNEGSKA (reference sequence). V shed 7 bases and J shed 5 bases, with 20 bases lying between them. The CDR3 runs to 14 residues. The CDR3 nucleotides read TGCAGTGTCCCGGCGAGCAGGGCTCACGAGACCCAGTACTTC. It specifies CSVPASRAHETQYF.

V gene TRBV20-1 combines with J gene TRBJ1-1; TRBD1 aligns across 8 bases. Germline V gene lookup returns CDR1 DFQATT and CDR2 SNEGSKA (reference sequence). The CDR3 is 14 amino acids. With 6 bases clipped from V and 7 bases from J, the junction kept 13 bases outside the gene matches. CDR3 DNA sequence: TGCAGTGCCGGAAAGCGACAGGGGTGGGGTGAAGCTTTCTTT. Translated: CSAGKRQGWGEAFF.

This chain uses TRBV7-8 with TRBJ2-1; a possible D gene is TRBD1 (5 bases). There are 14 residues in the CDR3. From germline, CDR1 is SGHVS and CDR2 FQNEAQ. Trimming stripped 8 bases from V and 5 bases from J, with 16 bases between. CDR3 loop: CASQVEKGNNEQFF. The CDR3 bases are TGTGCCAGCCAAGTGGAGAAGGGGAACAATGAGCAGTTCTTC.

The chain recombines TRBV4-1 with TRBJ2-1; D is unclear. CDR1 is MGHRA, CDR2 YSYEKL, per germline. V was trimmed by 4 bases and J by 0 bases, leaving 13 bases between them. CDR3 size: 16 residues. This CDR3 is CASSRSRQNSYNEQFF. CDR3 DNA: TGCGCCAGCAGCCGATCCAGGCAGAACTCCTACAATGAGCAGTTCTTC.

The chain employs TRBV9 and TRBJ1-2; D not certain. V lost 2 bases and J lost 7, with 12 bases in between. Germline assignment: CDR1 SGDLS and CDR2 YYNGEE. The length of the CDR3 is 13 residues. The CDR3 DNA reads TGTGCCAGCAGCGTTTCCGGGCCCTTTGGCTACACCTTC. This translates into CASSVSGPFGYTF.

V gene TRBV29-1 combines with J gene TRBJ2-2; possibly TRBD1 or TRBD2 for D (5 bases each). The CDR3 loop spans 15 amino acids. The ends were cut back, 4 bases at V and 0 bases at J, with 12 bases in the middle. The germline V gene has CDR1 SQVTM and CDR2 ANQGSEA. The CDR3 is CSVAPGPSNTGELFF. CDR3 coding DNA: TGCAGCGTTGCTCCGGGACCGTCGAACACCGGGGAGCTGTTTTTT.

A single count supports this clonotype. The genes are TRBV6-6 and TRBJ1-2; TRBD1 matches at 11 bases. V shed 6 bases and J 6 bases; nucleotides not matched to a gene: 9. The CDR3 is 15 residues long. Germline V lookup: CDR1 MNHNY, CDR2 SVGAGI (reference sequence). CDR3 DNA sequence: TGTGCCAGCAGCACCGGGACAGGGGGATTGGATGGCTACACCTTC. It encodes CASSTGTGGLDGYTF.

This chain joins TRBV7-9 and TRBJ2-5; a possible D gene is TRBD2 (5 bases). Germline V gene sequence: CDR1 SEHNR, CDR2 FQNEAQ (reference sequence). The CDR3 totals 13 residues. V was pared by 2 bases and J by 3 bases, with 7 bases between. In DNA, the CDR3 is TGTGCCAGCAGCTTAACCGGGGAAGAGACCCAGTACTTC. As protein: CASSLTGEETQYF.

This rearrangement joins TRBV6-4 to TRBJ1-5, with 9 bases aligning to TRBD1. The V gene end was trimmed by 10 bases and the J gene end by 6 bases; junction bases not matched to a gene: 10. The CDR3 loop spans 14 amino acids. CDR1 is MRHNA and CDR2 is SNTAGT in the germline V gene. CDR3 sequence reads: CAITDRGVSQPQHF. In nucleotides, the CDR3 is TGTGCCATTACGGACAGGGGAGTCAGTCAGCCCCAGCATTTT.

The chain employs TRBV29-1 and TRBJ2-2; D call uncertain. The germline V gene encodes CDR1 SQVTM and CDR2 ANQGSEA. Trimming removed 2 bases from V and 6 bases from J, with 7 bases in between. The CDR3 consists of 12 residues. The CDR3 sequence is CSVELGAGELFF. In DNA, the CDR3 is TGCAGCGTTGAATTGGGTGCCGGGGAGCTGTTTTTT.

V gene TRBV7-9 combines with J gene TRBJ2-5; the D gene is possibly TRBD2 (6 bases). This CDR3 has 12 amino acids. V lost 5 bases and J 5 bases, leaving 9 bases between the germline ends. CDR1 is SEHNR and CDR2 is FQNEAQ in the germline V gene (reference sequence). DNA of the CDR3: TGTGCCAGCAGCCCGGGAGCGGAGACCCAGTACTTC. It encodes CASSPGAETQYF.

The chain recombines TRBV4-2 with TRBJ2-1; D gene uncertain. Trimming removed 4 bases from V and 4 bases from J, with 14 bases in between. The CDR3 covers 15 residues. Germline assignment: CDR1 LGHNA and CDR2 YNFKEQ. The CDR3 DNA follows: TGTGCCAGCAGCCCGAATACGGACCAATACAATGAGCAGTTCTTC. The encoded protein is CASSPNTDQYNEQFF.

This clonotype appeared a few times. V and J are TRBV12-3 or TRBV12-4 and TRBJ2-1; either TRBD1 or TRBD2 may supply D (5 bases each). CDR3 size: 13 residues. The ends were cut back, 5 bases at V and 6 bases at J, with 11 bases in the middle. The CDR3 reads CASSPGASNEQFF. The CDR3 DNA reads TGTGCCAGCAGTCCCGGGGCGTCCAATGAGCAGTTCTTC.

The chain joins TRBV29-1 to TRBJ1-2; D uncertain. The CDR3 is 14 residues long. Looked up from germline, CDR1 is SQVTM and CDR2 is ANQGSEA. V lost 5 bases and J lost 4, with 17 bases in between. CDR3 coding DNA: TGCAGCGTTAGAGTGTCCGAGGGTCCCTATGGCTACACCTTC. This codes for CSVRVSEGPYGYTF.

The chain is built from TRBV7-8 and TRBJ2-1; the match to TRBD2 covers 8 bases. The trim removed 10 bases at V and 7 bases at J, leaving 18 bases unmatched. CDR1 SGHVS and CDR2 FQNEAQ come from the germline V gene. CDR3 length: 16 amino acids. The CDR3 sequence is CATLQSRGGVGNEQFF. The CDR3 nucleotides are TGTGCCACCCTGCAGTCACGGGGGGGCGTGGGAAATGAGCAGTTCTTC.

The rearrangement links TRBV13 to TRBJ1-2; 9 bases align to TRBD1. V shed 5 bases and J 7 bases; nucleotides not matched to a gene: 8. The germline CDR1 and CDR2 sequences are PRHDT and FYEKMQ (reference sequence). The CDR3 extends over 14 amino acids. The CDR3 nucleotides read TGTGCCAGCAGCCCAACAGGGGGCTCGGGTGGCTACACCTTC. Its protein product is CASSPTGGSGGYTF.

This clonotype was picked up one time. This chain connects TRBV12-3 or TRBV12-4 to TRBJ2-5; D gene uncertain. The CDR3 loop spans 11 amino acids. V lost 8 bases and J lost 5, with 9 bases in between. DNA of the CDR3: TGTGCCAGCGGAACCCGGGAGACCCAGTACTTC. This gives the protein CASGTRETQYF.

This chain links TRBV4-1 with TRBJ1-5, with 8 positions matching TRBD1. Germline CDR1 is MGHRA and CDR2 is YSYEKL. J was trimmed by 0 bases and V by 4 bases; bases with no gene match: 5. The CDR3 contains 16 residues. CDR3 sequence: CASSRTGRFSNQPQHF. The DNA of the CDR3 is TGCGCCAGCAGCCGGACAGGGCGTTTTAGCAATCAGCCCCAGCATTTT.

The chain links TRBV7-8 to TRBJ2-5; D tentatively reads TRBD1 or TRBD2 (5 bases each). Trimming took 8 bases from V and 5 from J, leaving 15 bases between them. Germline CDR1 is SGHVS and CDR2 is FQNEAQ. The CDR3 loop spans 13 amino acids. CDR3 residues: CASGPRGGETQYF. DNA of the CDR3: TGTGCCAGCGGCCCCCGGGGCGGGGAGACCCAGTACTTC.